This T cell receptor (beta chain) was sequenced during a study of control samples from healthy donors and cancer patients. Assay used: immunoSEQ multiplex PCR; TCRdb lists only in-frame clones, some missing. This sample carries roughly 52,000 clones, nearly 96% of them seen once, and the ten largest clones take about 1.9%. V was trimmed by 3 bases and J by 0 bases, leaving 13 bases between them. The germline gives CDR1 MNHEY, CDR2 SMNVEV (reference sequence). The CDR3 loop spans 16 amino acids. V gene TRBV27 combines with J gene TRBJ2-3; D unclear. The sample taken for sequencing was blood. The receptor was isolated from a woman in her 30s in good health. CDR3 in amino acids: CASSFGWRSSTDTQYF. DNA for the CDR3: TGTGCCAGCAGTTTTGGATGGCGGTCTAGCACAGATACGCAGTATTTT.